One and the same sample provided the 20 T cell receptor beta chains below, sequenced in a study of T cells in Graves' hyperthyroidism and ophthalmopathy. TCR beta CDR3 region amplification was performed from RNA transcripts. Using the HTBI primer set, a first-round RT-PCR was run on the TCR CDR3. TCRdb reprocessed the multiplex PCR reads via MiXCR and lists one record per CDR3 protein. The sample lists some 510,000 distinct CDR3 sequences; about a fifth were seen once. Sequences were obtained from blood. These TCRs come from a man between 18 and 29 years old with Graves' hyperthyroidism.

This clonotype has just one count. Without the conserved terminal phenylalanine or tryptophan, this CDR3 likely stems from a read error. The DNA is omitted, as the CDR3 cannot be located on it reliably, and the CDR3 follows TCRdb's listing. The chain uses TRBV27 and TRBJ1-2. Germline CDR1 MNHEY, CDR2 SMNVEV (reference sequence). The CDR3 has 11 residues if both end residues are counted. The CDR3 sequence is CASGRAGGYSL.

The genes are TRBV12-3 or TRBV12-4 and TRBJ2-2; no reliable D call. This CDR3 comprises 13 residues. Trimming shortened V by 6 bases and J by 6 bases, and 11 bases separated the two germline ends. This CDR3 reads CASSPTFSGELFF. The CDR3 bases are TGTGCCAGCAGCCCCACTTTTTCCGGGGAGCTGTTTTTT.

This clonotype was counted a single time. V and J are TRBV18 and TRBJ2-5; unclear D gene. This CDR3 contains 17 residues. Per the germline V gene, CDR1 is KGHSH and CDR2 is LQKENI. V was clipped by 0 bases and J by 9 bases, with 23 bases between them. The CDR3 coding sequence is TGTGCCAGCTCACCACCGAATTCCGTCCCTCGCCCAGGAGCCCAGTACTTC. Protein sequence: CASSPPNSVPRPGAQYF.

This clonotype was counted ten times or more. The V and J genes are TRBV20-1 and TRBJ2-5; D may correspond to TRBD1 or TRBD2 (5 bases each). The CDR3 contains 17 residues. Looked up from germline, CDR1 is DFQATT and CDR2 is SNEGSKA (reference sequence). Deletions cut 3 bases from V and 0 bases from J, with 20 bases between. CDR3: CSARVVGTRSYQETQYF. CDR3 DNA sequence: TGCAGTGCTAGGGTTGTGGGGACCAGATCGTACCAAGAGACCCAGTACTTC.

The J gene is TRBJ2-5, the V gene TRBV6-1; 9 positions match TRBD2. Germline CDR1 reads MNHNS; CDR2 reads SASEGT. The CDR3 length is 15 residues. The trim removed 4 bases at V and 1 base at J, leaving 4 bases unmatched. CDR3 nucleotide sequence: TGTGCCAGCAGTGTAGCGGGGGTAACCCAAGAGACCCAGTACTTC. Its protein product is CASSVAGVTQETQYF.

CDR3 in amino acids: CASSDGTGGGKNIQYF. The CDR3 DNA sequence: TGTGCCAGCAGTGACGGGACAGGGGGCGGTAAAAACATTCAGTACTTC. The rearrangement joins TRBV28 to TRBJ2-4, with 12 bases that match TRBD1. The CDR3 consists of 16 residues. Trimming removed 5 bases from V and 4 bases from J; junction bases left unmatched: 6. Germline CDR1 is MDHEN and CDR2 is SYDVKM.

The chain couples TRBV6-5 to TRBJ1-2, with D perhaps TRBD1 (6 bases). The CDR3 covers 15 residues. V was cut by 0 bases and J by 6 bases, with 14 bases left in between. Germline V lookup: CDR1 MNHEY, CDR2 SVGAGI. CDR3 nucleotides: TGTGCCAGCAGTTACTCGCCGGGGGCAGTTCATGGCTACACCTTC. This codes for CASSYSPGAVHGYTF.

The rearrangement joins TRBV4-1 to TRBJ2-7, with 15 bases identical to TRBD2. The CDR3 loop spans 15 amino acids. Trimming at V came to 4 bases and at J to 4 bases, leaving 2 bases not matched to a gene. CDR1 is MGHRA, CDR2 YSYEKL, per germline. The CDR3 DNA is TGCGCCAGCAGCCCCGGGACTAGCGGGGGGTACGAGCAGTACTTC. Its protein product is CASSPGTSGGYEQYF.

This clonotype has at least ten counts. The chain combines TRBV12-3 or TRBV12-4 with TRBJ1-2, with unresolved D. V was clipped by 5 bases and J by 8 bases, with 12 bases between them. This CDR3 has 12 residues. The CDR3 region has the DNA TGTGCCAGCAGTCCCAGTAGGGTCGGCTACACCTTC. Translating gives CASSPSRVGYTF.

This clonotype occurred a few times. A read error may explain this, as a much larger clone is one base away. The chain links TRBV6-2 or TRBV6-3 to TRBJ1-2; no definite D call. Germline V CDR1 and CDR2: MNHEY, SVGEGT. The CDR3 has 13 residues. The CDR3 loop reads CASTLKRAYGHTF. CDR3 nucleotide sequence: TGTGCCAGCACCCTCAAGCGGGCCTATGGCCACACCTTC.

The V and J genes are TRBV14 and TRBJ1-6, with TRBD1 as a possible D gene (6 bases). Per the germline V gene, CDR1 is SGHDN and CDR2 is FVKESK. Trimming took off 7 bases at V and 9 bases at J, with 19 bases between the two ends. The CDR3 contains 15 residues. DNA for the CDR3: TGTGCCAGCAAAACCGGGACATCGGTGGGTTCACCCCTCCACTTT. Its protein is CASKTGTSVGSPLHF.

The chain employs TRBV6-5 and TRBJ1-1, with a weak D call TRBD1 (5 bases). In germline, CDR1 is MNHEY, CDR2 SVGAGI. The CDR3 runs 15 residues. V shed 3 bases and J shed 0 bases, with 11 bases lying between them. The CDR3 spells CASSYHGGLNTEAFF. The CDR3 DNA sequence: TGTGCCAGCAGTTATCACGGGGGACTGAACACTGAAGCTTTCTTT.

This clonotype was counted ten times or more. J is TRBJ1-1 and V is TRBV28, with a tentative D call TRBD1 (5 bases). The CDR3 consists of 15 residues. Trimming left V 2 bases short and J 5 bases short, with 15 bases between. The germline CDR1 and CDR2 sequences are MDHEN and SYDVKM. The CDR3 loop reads CASSLPREVGTEAFF. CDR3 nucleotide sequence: TGTGCCAGCAGTTTACCCAGGGAGGTAGGGACTGAAGCTTTCTTT.

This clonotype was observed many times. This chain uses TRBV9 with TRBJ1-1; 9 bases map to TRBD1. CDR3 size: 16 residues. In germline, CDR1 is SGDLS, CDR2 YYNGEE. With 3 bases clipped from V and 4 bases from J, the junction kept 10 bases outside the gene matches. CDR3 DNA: TGTGCCAGCAGCGGCACAGGGGGCGGAGGCGGCACTGAAGCTTTCTTT. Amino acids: CASSGTGGGGGTEAFF.

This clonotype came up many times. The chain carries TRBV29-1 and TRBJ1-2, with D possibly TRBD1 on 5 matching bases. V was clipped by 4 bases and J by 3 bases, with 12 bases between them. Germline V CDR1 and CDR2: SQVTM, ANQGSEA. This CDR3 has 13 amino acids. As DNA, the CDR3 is TGCAGCGTTGCGGGACCCGAAGACTATGGCTACACCTTC. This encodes CSVAGPEDYGYTF. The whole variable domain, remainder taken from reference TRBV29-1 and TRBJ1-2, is SAVISQKPSRDICQRGTSLTIQCQVDSQVTMMFWYRQQPGQSLTLIATANQGSEATYESGFVIDKFPISRPNLTFSTLTVSNMSPEDSSIYLCSVAGPEDYGYTFGSGTRLTVV.

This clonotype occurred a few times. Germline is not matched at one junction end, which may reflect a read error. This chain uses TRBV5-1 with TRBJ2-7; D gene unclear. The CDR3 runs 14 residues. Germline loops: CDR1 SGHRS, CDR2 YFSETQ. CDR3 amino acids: CASSLGSLKSELYF. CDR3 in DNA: TGCGCCAGCAGCTTGGGTTCCTTAAAAAGCGAGCTGTACTTC.

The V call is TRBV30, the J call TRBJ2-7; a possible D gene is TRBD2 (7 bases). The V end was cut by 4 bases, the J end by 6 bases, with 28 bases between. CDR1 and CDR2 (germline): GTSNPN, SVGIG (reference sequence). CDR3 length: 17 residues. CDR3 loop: CAWTKRGAGALLGEQYF. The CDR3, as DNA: TGTGCCTGGACTAAACGGGGGGCAGGGGCCCTCCTAGGCGAGCAGTACTTC.

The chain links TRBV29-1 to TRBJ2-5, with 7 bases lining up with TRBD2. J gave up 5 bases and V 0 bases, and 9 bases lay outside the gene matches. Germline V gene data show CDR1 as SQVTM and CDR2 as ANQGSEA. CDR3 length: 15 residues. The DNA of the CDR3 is TGCAGCGTTGAAGATCGGCGGGACTACGACGAGACCCAGTACTTC. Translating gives CSVEDRRDYDETQYF.

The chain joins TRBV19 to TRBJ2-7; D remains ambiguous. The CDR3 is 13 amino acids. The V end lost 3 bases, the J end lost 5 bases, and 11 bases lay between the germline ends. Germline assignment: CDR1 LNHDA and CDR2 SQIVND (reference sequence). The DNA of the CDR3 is TGTGCCAGTAGTATCGTTGGAGCAAACGAGCAGTACTTC. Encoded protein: CASSIVGANEQYF.

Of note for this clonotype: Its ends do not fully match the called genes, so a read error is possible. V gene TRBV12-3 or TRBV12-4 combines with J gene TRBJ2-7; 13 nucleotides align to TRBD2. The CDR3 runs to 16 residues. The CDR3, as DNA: TGTGCCAGCAGTTTAGCCCGGGGACTAGCGGGGAGCGAGCGGTACTTC. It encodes CASSLARGLAGSERYF.